These 30 T cell receptor beta chains originate from one sample sequenced in a study of blood T cell repertoires in COVID-19. TCRdb keeps only in-frame clones here, not all; method: immunoSEQ multiplex PCR. The sample holds roughly 200,000 clones, about 88% seen once. The sequencing input was PBMCs or T cells enriched from blood (not recorded which). Source of these receptors: a woman aged 40 to 50 with acute COVID-19.

The chain joins TRBV7-3 to TRBJ2-2; D not certain. V shed 5 bases and J shed 3 bases, with 7 bases lying between them. CDR1 and CDR2 from the germline V gene are SGHTA and FQGTGA. This CDR3 has 13 amino acids. DNA of the CDR3: TGTGCCAGCAGCCCCCAGTACACCGGGGAGCTGTTTTTT. This sequence encodes CASSPQYTGELFF.

The V call is TRBV12-3 or TRBV12-4, the J call TRBJ1-2; 7 bases match TRBD1. The CDR3 contains 13 residues. V trimming: 3 bases; J trimming: 8 bases; junction bases outside the gene matches: 6. The CDR3 is CASSFGQAGGYTF. The CDR3 bases are TGTGCCAGCAGTTTCGGACAGGCGGGAGGCTACACCTTC.

This chain joins TRBV5-4 and TRBJ2-5; TRBD2 matches at 8 bases. Per the germline V gene, CDR1 is SGHNT and CDR2 is YYREEE (reference sequence). V was pared by 4 bases and J by 5 bases, with 7 bases of the junction left unmatched. This CDR3 spans 14 amino acids. The CDR3 reads CASSATSGGETQYF. The CDR3 nucleotides are TGTGCCAGCAGCGCTACTAGCGGAGGTGAGACCCAGTACTTC.

A note on this clone: Additional DNA sequences in this sample encode the identical CDR3. In DNA form, the CDR3 reads TGTGCCAGCAGTTTACGGGGTTACAATGAGCAGTTCTTC. This translates into CASSLRGYNEQFF. This chain joins TRBV28 and TRBJ2-1; a weak D match, TRBD2 (5 bases). Germline V lookup: CDR1 MDHEN, CDR2 SYDVKM. CDR3 size: 13 residues. Trimming cost V 2 bases and J 4 bases, with 6 bases left between them.

This sequence joins TRBV25-1 and TRBJ2-7; TRBD1 aligns across 10 bases. The trim removed 0 bases at V and 6 bases at J, leaving 8 bases unmatched. Germline CDR1 is MGHDK and CDR2 is SYGVNS. CDR3 length equals 16 residues. CDR3 bases: TGTGCCAGCAGTGAATATTCCGGGACAGGGGTAGGCGAGCAGTACTTC. Translating it yields CASSEYSGTGVGEQYF.

The chain employs TRBV21-1 and TRBJ2-1; the D segment call TRBD2 is taken from the table without a DNA check. TRBV21-1 corresponds to a pseudogene. The CDR3 has 15 amino acids. The CDR3 reads CASSIRGGPNNEQFF. DNA for the CDR3: TGTGCCAGCAGCATAAGGGGGGGTCCTAACAATGAGCAGTTCTTC.

This rearrangement joins TRBV6-5 to TRBJ2-1; weak D call: TRBD1 (6 bases). Between the trimmed V and J ends, which lost 5 bases and 8 bases, there was a span of 13 bases. Germline lookup yields CDR1 MNHEY and CDR2 SVGAGI. CDR3 length: 13 amino acids. CDR3 residues: CASSQAQGYEQFF. DNA for the CDR3: TGTGCCAGCAGTCAGGCACAGGGTTATGAGCAGTTCTTC.

This chain links TRBV24-1 with TRBJ2-1, with 10 bases that match TRBD1. There are 16 residues in the CDR3. J gave up 8 bases and V 3 bases, and 9 bases lay outside the gene matches. Germline V gene sequence: CDR1 KGHDR, CDR2 SFDVKD. CDR3 nucleotide sequence: TGTGCCACCAGTGATGAACCGGGACAGGGGATTCATGAGCAGTTCTTC. This gives the protein CATSDEPGQGIHEQFF.

The chain uses TRBV19 and TRBJ1-5, with D possibly being TRBD1 (5 bases). CDR3 length: 16 amino acids. Germline V lookup: CDR1 LNHDA, CDR2 SQIVND (reference sequence). Between the trimmed V and J ends, which lost 2 bases and 6 bases, there was a span of 17 bases. In nucleotides, the CDR3 is TGTGCCAGTAGTATAAGGGGCCAGGGTATTAGTCAGCCCCAGCATTTT. As protein: CASSIRGQGISQPQHF.

The chain carries TRBV27 and TRBJ1-5; 12 bases are shared with TRBD1. V shed 5 bases, J shed 2 bases, and the junction held 10 bases outside the gene matches. Germline loops: CDR1 MNHEY, CDR2 SMNVEV (reference sequence). The CDR3 runs to 18 residues. CDR3 DNA: TGTGCCAGCAGTGTTACCGGGACAGGGGGCGTCGGCAATCAGCCCCAGCATTTT. As protein: CASSVTGTGGVGNQPQHF.

V gene TRBV6-2 or TRBV6-3 combines with J gene TRBJ2-7; 12 nucleotides line up with TRBD1. Trimming removed 5 bases from V and 5 bases from J; junction bases left unmatched: 16. Germline values: CDR1 MNHEY, CDR2 SVGEGT. The CDR3 has 18 amino acids. CDR3 loop: CASSGKRGQGASGHEQYF. The CDR3 DNA reads TGTGCCAGCAGTGGAAAAAGGGGACAGGGGGCATCAGGACACGAGCAGTACTTC.

The chain employs TRBV7-6 and TRBJ1-5; D not resolved. The CDR3 loop spans 14 amino acids. Germline values: CDR1 SGHVS, CDR2 FNYEAQ. V dropped 1 base and J dropped 3 bases, with 7 bases sitting between them. The CDR3 spells CASSLGGDNQPQHF. CDR3 sequence (DNA): TGTGCCAGCAGCTTAGGAGGAGACAATCAGCCCCAGCATTTT.

This clone appeared once. This chain joins TRBV2 and TRBJ2-1; D gene unclear. The germline V gene encodes CDR1 SNHLY and CDR2 FYNNEI. Trimming stripped 7 bases from V and 5 bases from J, with 12 bases between. This CDR3 has 13 residues. The CDR3 bases are TGTGCCAGCACCCGAGTCGAGCACAATGAGCAGTTCTTC. It is translated as CASTRVEHNEQFF.

This rearrangement joins TRBV5-1 to TRBJ2-7; 7 bases line up with TRBD2. The V and J ends lost 2 bases and 6 bases, in that order; junction bases with no gene match: 11. This CDR3 region has 15 residues. The germline V gene encodes CDR1 SGHRS and CDR2 YFSETQ. The CDR3 protein is CASSLSGTPATEQYF. For the CDR3, the DNA is TGCGCCAGCAGCTTAAGCGGGACCCCGGCGACCGAGCAGTACTTC.

This chain uses TRBV6-2 or TRBV6-3 with TRBJ2-5; the match to TRBD2 covers 8 bases. V gave up 2 bases and J gave up 2 bases; unmatched junction bases: 1. CDR3 length: 14 amino acids. Per germline, CDR1 MNHEY and CDR2 SVGEGT. DNA of the CDR3: TGTGCCAGCAGTTACCCGGGGGGGCAAGAGACCCAGTACTTC. Translated, it gives CASSYPGGQETQYF.

V gene TRBV3-1 (or the pseudogene TRBV3-2) combines with J gene TRBJ1-1; 8 bases map to TRBD1. This CDR3 contains 15 residues. Trimming took 0 bases from V and 4 from J; bases not matched to a gene: 4. The germline V gene has CDR1 LGHDT and CDR2 YNNKEL (reference sequence). CDR3 coding DNA: TGTGCCAGCAGCCAAGAATCAGGGGGCGGCACTGAAGCTTTCTTT. Its translation: CASSQESGGGTEAFF.

The rearrangement links TRBV29-1 to TRBJ2-3; 9 bases are shared with TRBD2. Germline CDR1 reads SQVTM; CDR2 reads ANQGSEA. The CDR3 spans 15 residues. V gave up 3 bases and J gave up 2 bases; unmatched junction bases: 6. The CDR3 loop reads CSVEASGDITDTQYF. As DNA, the CDR3 is TGCAGCGTTGAGGCTAGCGGGGACATCACAGATACGCAGTATTTT.

This chain links TRBV6-5 with TRBJ1-5, with D possibly being TRBD1 (6 bases). V lost 6 bases and J lost 2, with 11 bases in between. The CDR3 spans 14 residues. CDR1 is MNHEY, CDR2 SVGAGI, per germline. The DNA for the CDR3 is TGTGCCAGCAGCCGAGGACAGCGCAATCAGCCCCAGCATTTT. Translation gives CASSRGQRNQPQHF.

The J gene is TRBJ2-2, the V gene TRBV5-4, with D possibly matching TRBD1 (6 bases). The germline gives CDR1 SGHNT, CDR2 YYREEE (reference sequence). With 4 bases removed from V and 5 bases from J, the gap between germline ends came to 12 bases. This CDR3 has 14 amino acids. CDR3 residues: CASSAQQGTGELFF. For the CDR3, the DNA is TGTGCCAGCAGCGCCCAACAGGGAACCGGGGAGCTGTTTTTT.

This rearrangement joins TRBV2 to TRBJ2-5; D remains unclear. The CDR3 covers 14 residues. V lost 7 bases and J lost 5, with 17 bases in between. In germline, CDR1 is SNHLY, CDR2 FYNNEI. The CDR3 reads CASINHRRRETQYF. The CDR3 DNA reads as TGTGCCAGCATTAACCACCGTCGTCGGGAGACCCAGTACTTC.

The chain couples TRBV2 to TRBJ2-7; 8 positions agree with TRBD2. CDR3 length: 16 residues. Losses at the gene ends were 4 bases for V and 1 base for J; bases not matched to a gene: 9. CDR1 and CDR2 from the germline V gene are SNHLY and FYNNEI. In DNA, the CDR3 is TGTGCCAGCAGTGTCCTCGGGAGGGCCGATTCCTACGAGCAGTACTTC. Translated: CASSVLGRADSYEQYF.

The chain is built from TRBV7-9 and TRBJ2-5, with TRBD1 as a possible D gene (6 bases). Germline V gene sequence: CDR1 SEHNR, CDR2 FQNEAQ (reference sequence). Trimming stripped 3 bases from V and 0 bases from J, with 14 bases between. The CDR3 is made up of 16 amino acids. CDR3 sequence (DNA): TGTGCCAGCAGCTTGTCCGGGACATCGTACCAAGAGACCCAGTACTTC. It encodes CASSLSGTSYQETQYF.

The rearrangement joins TRBV6-5 to TRBJ2-1, with 9 bases aligning to TRBD1. V lost 7 bases to trimming and J lost 3 bases; unmatched junction nucleotides: 4. Looked up from germline, CDR1 is MNHEY and CDR2 is SVGAGI. This CDR3 is built from 14 residues. CDR3 DNA sequence: TGTGCCAGCAACGGACAGGGGAACTACAATGAGCAGTTCTTC. Translation: CASNGQGNYNEQFF.

The chain employs TRBV14 and TRBJ2-1; a weak D match, TRBD2 (5 bases). Germline V gives CDR1 SGHDN, CDR2 FVKESK. This CDR3 has 15 amino acids. V was clipped by 5 bases and J by 1 base, with 12 bases between them. The CDR3 reads CASSFLADSYNEQFF. The CDR3 DNA sequence: TGTGCCAGCAGCTTCCTAGCTGATTCCTACAATGAGCAGTTCTTC.

The chain joins TRBV18 to TRBJ2-3; 7 nucleotides agree with TRBD1. The CDR3 has 17 residues. Germline loops: CDR1 KGHSH, CDR2 LQKENI. With 2 bases clipped from V and 8 bases from J, the junction kept 16 bases outside the gene matches. CDR3 in amino acids: CASSPMADRSQPRTQYF. DNA of the CDR3: TGTGCCAGCTCACCAATGGCGGACAGGTCTCAGCCCCGTACGCAGTATTTT.

The V and J genes are TRBV6-1 and TRBJ2-4; a possible D gene is TRBD2 (5 bases). The germline V gene encodes CDR1 MNHNS and CDR2 SASEGT. The CDR3 runs to 13 residues. V was shortened by 3 bases and J by 6 bases, with 9 bases between the two germline ends. The CDR3 here is CASSEAGRNIQYF. CDR3 in DNA: TGTGCCAGCAGTGAGGCGGGCAGAAACATTCAGTACTTC.

The rearrangement joins TRBV27 to TRBJ2-7, with 12 bases that match TRBD2. V was clipped by 3 bases and J by 2 bases; unmatched bases: 20. The V gene's germline CDR1 is MNHEY and CDR2 SMNVEV (reference sequence). This CDR3 has 21 amino acids. The CDR3 sequence: CASSFRLLGLAGSTPTYEQYF. Written as DNA, the CDR3 is TGTGCCAGCAGTTTTAGGCTGTTGGGACTAGCGGGTTCTACCCCCACCTACGAGCAGTACTTC.

The chain uses TRBV11-1 and TRBJ2-7; 10 bases fit TRBD1. The ends lost 2 bases at V and 6 bases at J; junction bases unmatched: 7. Germline V lookup: CDR1 SGHAT, CDR2 FQDESV (reference sequence). The CDR3 runs 15 residues. CDR3 protein: CASSLQTGGFGEQYF. In DNA form, the CDR3 reads TGTGCCAGCAGCTTACAGACAGGGGGCTTCGGCGAGCAGTACTTC.

V usage is TRBV27 and J usage is TRBJ2-7; D gene ambiguous. CDR1 and CDR2 (germline): MNHEY, SMNVEV (reference sequence). V lost 6 bases to trimming and J lost 5 bases, with 17 bases between them. This CDR3 spans 14 amino acids. The CDR3 loop is CASSLGWRFDEQYF. CDR3 sequence (DNA): TGTGCCAGCAGCCTAGGCTGGCGATTCGACGAGCAGTACTTC.

The J gene is TRBJ2-3, the V gene TRBV5-1; 7 bases line up with TRBD2. The V gene's germline CDR1 is SGHRS and CDR2 YFSETQ. The CDR3 covers 15 residues. After removal of 4 bases from V and 4 bases from J, the junction contained 9 bases not matched to a gene. The CDR3: CASSKGEGPPDTQYF. In DNA, the CDR3 is TGCGCCAGCAGCAAAGGGGAGGGACCCCCAGATACGCAGTATTTT. Looking up the rest from reference TRBV5-1 and TRBJ2-3 gives the full variable domain: KAGVTQTPRYLIKTRGQQVTLSCSPISGHRSVSWYQQTPGQGLQFLFEYFSETQRNKGNFPGRFSGRQFSNSRSEMNVSTLELGDSALYLCASSKGEGPPDTQYFGPGTRLTVL.